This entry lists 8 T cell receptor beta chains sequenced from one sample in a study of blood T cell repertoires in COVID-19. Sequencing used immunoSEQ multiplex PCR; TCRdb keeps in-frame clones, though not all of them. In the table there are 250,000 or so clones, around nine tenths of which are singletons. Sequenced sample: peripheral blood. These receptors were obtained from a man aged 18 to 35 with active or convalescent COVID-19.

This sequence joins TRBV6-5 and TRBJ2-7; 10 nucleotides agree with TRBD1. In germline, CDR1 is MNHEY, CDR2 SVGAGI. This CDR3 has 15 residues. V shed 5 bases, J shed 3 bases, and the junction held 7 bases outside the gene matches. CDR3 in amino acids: CASSPLTGGSYEQYF. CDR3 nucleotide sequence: TGTGCCAGCAGTCCATTGACAGGGGGCAGCTACGAGCAGTACTTC.

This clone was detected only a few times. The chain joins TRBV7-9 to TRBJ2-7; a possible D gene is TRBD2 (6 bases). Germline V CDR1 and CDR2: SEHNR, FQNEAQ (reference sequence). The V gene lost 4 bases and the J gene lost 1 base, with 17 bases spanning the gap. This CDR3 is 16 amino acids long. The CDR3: CASSSPGGVWSYEQYF. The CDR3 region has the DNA TGTGCCAGCAGCTCCCCTGGCGGGGTTTGGTCCTACGAGCAGTACTTC.

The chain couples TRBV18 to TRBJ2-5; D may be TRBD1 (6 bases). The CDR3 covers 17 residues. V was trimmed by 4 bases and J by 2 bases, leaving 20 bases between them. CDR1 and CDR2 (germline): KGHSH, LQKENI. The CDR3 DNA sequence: TGTGCCAGCTCACGGGGGCTAATCCTAGCTCCACAAGAGACCCAGTACTTC. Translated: CASSRGLILAPQETQYF.

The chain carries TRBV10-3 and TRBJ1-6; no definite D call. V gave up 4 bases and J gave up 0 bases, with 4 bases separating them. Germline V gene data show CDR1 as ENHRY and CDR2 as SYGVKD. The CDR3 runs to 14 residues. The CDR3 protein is CAISGSSYNSPLHF. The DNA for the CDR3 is TGTGCCATCAGTGGCAGCTCCTATAATTCACCCCTCCACTTT.

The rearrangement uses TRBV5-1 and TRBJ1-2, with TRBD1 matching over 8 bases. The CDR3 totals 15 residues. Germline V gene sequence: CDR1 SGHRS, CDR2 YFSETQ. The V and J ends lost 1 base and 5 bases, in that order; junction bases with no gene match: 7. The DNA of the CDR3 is TGCGCCAGCAGCTTGCAGCCAGGGGGCAATTATGGCTACACCTTC. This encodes CASSLQPGGNYGYTF.

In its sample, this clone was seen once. As DNA, the CDR3 is TGTGCCAGCAGCATTCGACAGGGCTCGTTGTCACCCCTCCACTTT. As protein: CASSIRQGSLSPLHF. J is TRBJ1-6 and V is TRBV7-2; 7 bases fit TRBD1. Germline CDR1 is SGHTA and CDR2 is FQGNSA. J was trimmed by 10 bases and V by 5 bases; bases with no gene match: 11. The CDR3 is 15 amino acids.

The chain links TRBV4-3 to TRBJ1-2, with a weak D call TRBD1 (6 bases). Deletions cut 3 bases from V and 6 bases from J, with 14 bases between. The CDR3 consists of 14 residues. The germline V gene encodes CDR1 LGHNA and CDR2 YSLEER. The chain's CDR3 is CASSQETGLDGYTF. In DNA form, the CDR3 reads TGCGCCAGCAGCCAGGAGACAGGTTTGGATGGCTACACCTTC.

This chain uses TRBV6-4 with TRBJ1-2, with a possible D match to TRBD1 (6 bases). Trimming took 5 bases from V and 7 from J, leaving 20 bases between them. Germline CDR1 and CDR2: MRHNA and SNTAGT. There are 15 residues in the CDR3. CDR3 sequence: CASSQRGGSLSGYTF. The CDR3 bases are TGTGCCAGCAGTCAAAGGGGGGGGTCCCTCTCTGGCTACACCTTC.